The 14 T cell receptor beta chains presented below share a single source sample, sequenced in a study of T-cell reconstitution after alpha-beta-depleted transplantation in children. The library targeted TCRbeta and was prepared with unique molecular identifiers. TCRdb independently ran MiXCR on the PCR reads; one entry per CDR3 protein. Of fewer than 250,000 distinct CDR3 sequences in the sample, more than 15% were seen once. Sequenced here: PBMCs, mostly from graft donor cells, sampled 360 days after TCRalphabeta/CD19-depleted stem cell transplant. The receptors derive from a male patient aged 2-15 years who had a stem cell transplant for acute lymphoblastic leukemia, so the T cells may come from the graft donor.

The V call is TRBV20-1, the J call TRBJ2-3; 7 positions match TRBD1. The V gene's germline CDR1 is DFQATT and CDR2 SNEGSKA (reference sequence). V gave up 8 bases and J gave up 0 bases; unmatched junction bases: 14. The CDR3 contains 16 residues. The CDR3 DNA is TGCAGTATTAAAACCGGGACAGCAACTAGCACAGATACGCAGTATTTT. Its protein product is CSIKTGTATSTDTQYF.

This clonotype was counted only a few times. V gene TRBV18 combines with J gene TRBJ2-1; possible D gene TRBD1, 6 bases. Trimming shortened V by 4 bases and J by 7 bases, and 20 bases separated the two germline ends. This CDR3 region has 16 residues. Germline V gene lookup returns CDR1 KGHSH and CDR2 LQKENI. The CDR3 loop is CASSLVGAGERNEQFF. The CDR3 nucleotides read TGTGCCAGCTCACTCGTTGGGGCAGGGGAAAGGAATGAGCAGTTCTTC.

The sample holds a few counts of this clonotype. This chain connects TRBV5-1 to TRBJ2-1; D is unresolved. From germline, CDR1 is SGHRS and CDR2 YFSETQ. This CDR3 spans 14 amino acids. Trimming stripped 6 bases from V and 9 bases from J, with 19 bases between. The CDR3 bases are TGCGCCAGCAAGGGTGTTGACGATTGGGCTGAGCAGTTCTTC. Amino acid sequence: CASKGVDDWAEQFF.

The V gene is TRBV14, the J gene TRBJ2-3; no reliable D call. The V gene's germline CDR1 is SGHDN and CDR2 FVKESK. The CDR3 runs to 13 residues. The V end was cut by 0 bases, the J end by 8 bases, with 9 bases between. CDR3 residues: CASSQDRWGTQYF. CDR3 sequence (DNA): TGTGCCAGCAGCCAAGATCGCTGGGGTACGCAGTATTTT.

This clonotype was recorded a few times. V gene TRBV20-1 combines with J gene TRBJ2-1, with 8 nucleotides matching TRBD2. V dropped 0 bases and J dropped 0; count of bases not matched to a gene: 13. Germline V gene data show CDR1 as DFQATT and CDR2 as SNEGSKA (reference sequence). The length of the CDR3 is 19 residues. The CDR3: CSARDLLPSGLSSYNEQFF. The CDR3, as DNA: TGCAGTGCTAGAGATTTGCTGCCTAGCGGGCTTAGCTCCTACAATGAGCAGTTCTTC.

This clonotype was detected many times. This chain connects TRBV6-1 to TRBJ2-5; 10 bases fit TRBD1. This CDR3 contains 16 residues. Germline-derived CDR1 and CDR2 are MNHNS and SASEGT. V shed 4 bases and J 2 bases; nucleotides not matched to a gene: 7. The chain's CDR3 is CASSARQGAPQETQYF. The CDR3 DNA reads TGTGCCAGCAGTGCAAGACAGGGGGCACCACAAGAGACCCAGTACTTC.

J is TRBJ1-2 and V is TRBV7-9, with D possibly being TRBD1 (5 bases). The CDR3 is 16 amino acids. The V end was cut by 7 bases, the J end by 0 bases, with 18 bases between. The V gene's germline CDR1 is SEHNR and CDR2 FQNEAQ (reference sequence). The DNA of the CDR3 is TGTGCCAGCACCGAGTTTATACGGACAACTAACTATGGCTACACCTTC. Translated: CASTEFIRTTNYGYTF.

The table lists this clonotype with a few counts. This chain joins TRBV3-1 and TRBJ2-6; D is perhaps TRBD1 (6 bases). The germline V gene has CDR1 LGHDT and CDR2 YNNKEL (reference sequence). V lost 3 bases and J lost 0, with 15 bases in between. CDR3 length equals 18 residues. The CDR3 sequence: CASSHHRDTGSGANVLTF. The DNA for the CDR3 is TGTGCCAGCAGCCATCACCGGGACACGGGCTCTGGGGCCAACGTCCTGACTTTC.

The rearrangement links TRBV10-3 to TRBJ2-7; 7 positions match TRBD1. The V and J ends lost 3 bases and 2 bases, in that order; junction bases with no gene match: 4. CDR1 is ENHRY, CDR2 SYGVKD, per germline. This CDR3 spans 14 amino acids. The CDR3 sequence: CAISESGTAYEQYF. The CDR3 bases are TGTGCCATCAGTGAATCCGGGACAGCCTACGAGCAGTACTTC.

V and J are TRBV4-3 and TRBJ2-5; 12 bases match TRBD2. J lost 5 bases, V lost 0 bases, and 4 bases had no gene match. Germline assignment: CDR1 LGHNA and CDR2 YSLEER. The CDR3 loop spans 16 amino acids. As DNA, the CDR3 is TGCGCCAGCAGCCAAGAAGGACTAGCGGGGCGGGAGACCCAGTACTTC. Translating gives CASSQEGLAGRETQYF.

This clonotype was seen only a few times. The gene calls are TRBV10-1 and TRBJ2-1; TRBD1 matches 7 bases. Unmatched junction bases numbered 8, after V lost 9 bases and J lost 6 bases. The germline V gene has CDR1 WNHNN and CDR2 SYGVQD (reference sequence). The CDR3 runs 13 residues. CDR3 sequence (DNA): TGCGCCAGTAGGGACAGTGGGTCCAATGAGCAGTTCTTC. The encoded protein is CASRDSGSNEQFF.

The chain uses TRBV12-3 or TRBV12-4 and TRBJ1-2; TRBD1 agrees at 11 bases. The length of the CDR3 is 15 residues. Trimming at V came to 7 bases and at J to 6 bases, leaving 10 bases not matched to a gene. The DNA of the CDR3 is TGTGCCAGCACCTGGGGTCGGACAGGGGGCAATGGCTACACCTTC. It is translated as CASTWGRTGGNGYTF.

This clonotype was counted between two and nine times. This chain links TRBV11-2 with TRBJ2-5; D is unclear. The length of the CDR3 is 16 residues. CDR1 and CDR2 from the germline V gene are SGHAT and FQNNGV. The V and J ends lost 5 bases and 2 bases respectively, with 18 bases between them. The CDR3 loop is CASSRPRVAQQETQYF. The DNA for the CDR3 is TGTGCCAGCAGCCGCCCTAGGGTGGCACAACAAGAGACCCAGTACTTC.

This clonotype has a handful of counts. The rearrangement joins TRBV2 to TRBJ2-7; D unresolved. The V gene's germline CDR1 is SNHLY and CDR2 FYNNEI. The V end was cut by 4 bases, the J end by 5 bases, with 15 bases between. This CDR3 contains 14 residues. The chain's CDR3 is CASSGDSWADEQYF. Written as DNA, the CDR3 is TGTGCCAGCAGTGGGGATTCCTGGGCCGACGAGCAGTACTTC.